The rows below give T cell receptor beta chains drawn from one sample of a study of post-analysis software for immune sequencing data. One entry per CDR3 protein results from TCRdb running MiXCR on the PCR reads. Of approximately 690,000 distinct CDR3 sequences in the sample, approximately 60% are singletons; the top ten hold roughly 10%. Sequencing was done on a sample of blood. Receptor source: a girl aged 2 to 10 with multiple sclerosis. The CDR3 runs from the conserved cysteine through the conserved F or W. A D gene is named only where the DNA matches it firmly. The size field is filled for only some rows; it gives once, few, many or a size class.

>TRBJ2-1|TRBV15|TRBD1|few
CATSRPGGEQFF
TGTGCCACCAGCAGACCAGGGGGTGAGCAGTTCTTC
>TRBJ2-7|TRBV20-1|TRBD2|.
CSARSPGTSGGGTQYF
TGCAGTGCTAGATCCCCTGGGACTAGCGGGGGGGGAACCCAGTACTTC
>TRBJ2-1|TRBV20-1|.|.
CSARDQVSPYNEQFF
TGCAGTGCTAGAGATCAGGTCTCGCCCTACAATGAGCAGTTCTTC
>TRBJ2-5|TRBV20-1|.|.
CSARAQGLETQYF
TGCAGTGCTAGAGCCCAGGGGTTGGAGACCCAGTACTTC
>TRBJ2-5|TRBV9|TRBD2|many
CASSAGGQETQYF
TGTGCCAGCAGCGCGGGAGGACAAGAGACCCAGTACTTC
>TRBJ1-2|TRBV7-9|.|.
CASSLGPSRGNGYTF
TGTGCCAGCAGCTTAGGTCCGAGCAGGGGAAACGGCTACACCTTC
>TRBJ1-5|TRBV5-5|.|.
CASSLAPETYQPQHF
TGTGCCAGCAGCTTGGCCCCAGAGACCTATCAGCCCCAGCATTTT
>TRBJ2-7|TRBV6-2/TRBV6-3|.|.
CASRDGGSYEQYF
TGTGCCAGCCGGGACGGCGGATCCTACGAGCAGTACTTC
>TRBJ2-7|TRBV5-1|.|.
CASSPPDLPNEQYF
TGCGCCAGCAGCCCCCCGGACTTGCCTAATGAGCAGTACTTC
>TRBJ1-2|TRBV12-3/TRBV12-4|.|.
CASSSNRRLYGYTF
TGTGCCAGCAGTTCTAACAGGCGACTCTATGGCTACACCTTC
>TRBJ2-7|TRBV6-5|TRBD2|.
CASKLTSGNSYEQYF
TGTGCCAGCAAACTCACTAGCGGGAACTCCTACGAGCAGTACTTC
>TRBJ1-5|TRBV12-3/TRBV12-4|TRBD1|.
CASSRRQGEQPQHF
TGCGCCAGCAGCCGTAGACAGGGGGAGCAGCCCCAGCATTTT
>TRBJ1-2|TRBV12-3/TRBV12-4|TRBD1|few
CASNPSGTAAYTF
TGTGCCAGCAACCCGTCCGGGACAGCAGCCTACACCTTC
>TRBJ2-5|TRBV7-2|TRBD2|.
CASSLGTLAGGTQYF
TGTGCCAGCAGCTTAGGGACGCTAGCGGGGGGGACCCAGTACTTC
>TRBJ1-1|TRBV20-1|.|.
CSANWGGGNTEAFF
TGCAGTGCTAACTGGGGGGGAGGAAACACTGAAGCTTTCTTT
>TRBJ1-2|TRBV6-5|.|.
CASRDSVGGYTF
TGTGCCAGCAGGGACAGTGTTGGAGGCTACACCTTC
>TRBJ1-3|TRBV6-5|TRBD1|.
CASSYFSGGAAGNTIYF
TGTGCCAGCAGTTACTTTTCAGGGGGCGCAGCTGGAAACACCATATATTTT
>TRBJ2-5|TRBV20-1|.|few
CSVGLAGITGDKTQYF
TGCAGTGTCGGCTTGGCGGGGATTACGGGGGACAAGACCCAGTACTTC
>TRBJ1-1|TRBV12-3/TRBV12-4|.|.
CASSQQSGNTEAFF
TGTGCCAGCAGCCAACAATCGGGGAACACTGAAGCTTTCTTT
>TRBJ1-2|TRBV4-1|TRBD1|.
CASSRPGTGQYGYTF
TGCGCCAGCAGCCGCCCTGGGACAGGGCAATACGGCTACACCTTC
>TRBJ1-1|TRBV5-1|.|.
CASSWARENTEAFF
TGCGCCAGCAGCTGGGCCCGAGAGAACACTGAAGCTTTCTTT
>TRBJ1-1|TRBV12-3/TRBV12-4|.|.
CASSLLAGVAFF
TGTGCCAGCAGTTTACTGGCAGGTGTAGCTTTCTTT
>TRBJ1-1|TRBV25-1|.|.
CTSPEGDFKSGTEAFF
TGTACCAGCCCCGAAGGGGATTTCAAGTCGGGCACTGAAGCTTTCTTT
>TRBJ2-5|TRBV29-1|.|.
CSADGTGETLYF
TGCAGCGCCGACGGTACGGGAGAGACCCTGTACTTC
>TRBJ2-1|TRBV2|.|.
CASIGQGSYNEQFF
TGTGCCAGCATAGGGCAAGGATCCTACAATGAGCAGTTCTTC
>TRBJ1-2|TRBV7-9|.|.
CASSPGKSHGYTF
TGTGCCAGCAGCCCCGGGAAGTCTCATGGCTACACCTTC
>TRBJ1-2|TRBV5-5|.|.
CASSLIRTGYHGYTF
TGTGCCAGCAGCTTAATTCGGACGGGATATCATGGCTACACCTTC